The clone carrying this TCR beta chain was seen ten or more times. In TCRdb, the 5' RACE reads were re-called with MiXCR into one record per CDR3 protein. Found here are tens of thousands of distinct CDR3 sequences, approximately 6% of them singletons; the top ten hold around a third. The data are from a study of T cells after yellow fever vaccination. The sequenced sample was PBMCs, either bulk or a sorted T-cell subset (CD4+, CD8+, memory, or dextramer-sorted; not recorded which), obtained on the day of the yellow fever booster vaccination. The TCR comes from a man aged 18 to 30 who received the YFV17D yellow fever vaccine.

This CDR3 reads CASSSLAFRETQYF. The CDR3 coding sequence is TGTGCCAGCAGCTCCTTAGCGTTTCGGGAGACCCAGTACTTC. The V call is TRBV7-9, the J call TRBJ2-5, with D possibly matching TRBD2 (5 bases). Germline lookup yields CDR1 SEHNR and CDR2 FQNEAQ (reference sequence). Trimming removed 4 bases at V and 5 bases at J, with 14 bases between. The CDR3 is 14 amino acids.